One sample yielded the 25 T cell receptor beta chains listed below, sequenced in a study of blood T cell repertoires in COVID-19. Produced via immunoSEQ multiplex PCR; TCRdb's table is partial and in-frame only. The sample has about 310,000 clones, approximately 91% seen once. The sample taken for sequencing was PBMCs or T cells enriched from blood (not recorded which). The receptors derive from a woman aged 40-49 years who had recovered from COVID-19.

J is TRBJ1-2 and V is TRBV28; D is undetermined. The CDR3 runs to 13 residues. Germline V gene sequence: CDR1 MDHEN, CDR2 SYDVKM. The V and J ends lost 3 bases and 8 bases respectively, with 13 bases between them. The CDR3, as DNA: TGTGCCAGCAGTTTGACCGGGAAAGGGGGCTACACCTTC. It is translated as CASSLTGKGGYTF.

This chain joins TRBV27 and TRBJ1-1; D unresolved. The CDR3 totals 15 residues. Trimming took off 0 bases at V and 0 bases at J, with 8 bases between the two ends. The germline V gene has CDR1 MNHEY and CDR2 SMNVEV (reference sequence). The CDR3 sequence is CASSLSPTLNTEAFF. CDR3 coding DNA: TGTGCCAGCAGTTTATCTCCAACATTGAACACTGAAGCTTTCTTT.

This clone was seen more than once but under ten times. V gene TRBV9 combines with J gene TRBJ2-1; D uncertain. The CDR3 spans 12 residues. V was clipped by 5 bases and J by 7 bases, with 10 bases between them. The germline V gene encodes CDR1 SGDLS and CDR2 YYNGEE. CDR3 nucleotides: TGTGCCAGCAGTACCGTCCGGAATGAGCAGTTCTTC. Amino acids: CASSTVRNEQFF.

The V gene is TRBV5-1, the J gene TRBJ2-7, with 7 nucleotides matching TRBD1. There are 16 residues in the CDR3. Germline CDR1 is SGHRS and CDR2 is YFSETQ. The J segment lost 2 bases and the V segment lost 4 bases, leaving 12 bases of the junction unmatched. This CDR3 is CASSLSPGGSTYEQYF. The CDR3, as DNA: TGCGCCAGCAGCCTAAGCCCAGGGGGTAGTACCTACGAGCAGTACTTC.

The rearrangement links TRBV5-1 to TRBJ2-3, with D perhaps matching TRBD2 (6 bases). The CDR3 has 15 amino acids. V lost 3 bases to trimming and J lost 2 bases, with 13 bases between them. CDR1 is SGHRS, CDR2 YFSETQ, per germline. The CDR3: CASSSTGDPTDTQYF. The CDR3, as DNA: TGCGCCAGCAGCTCAACGGGGGATCCCACAGATACGCAGTATTTT.

The chain couples TRBV5-1 to TRBJ2-7; the match to TRBD1 covers 9 bases. The CDR3 is 14 amino acids. V gave up 4 bases and J gave up 2 bases; unmatched junction bases: 4. The germline gives CDR1 SGHRS, CDR2 YFSETQ. Written as DNA, the CDR3 is TGCGCCAGCAGCCTAAGGACAGGGGCCTACGAGCAGTACTTC. Translated, it gives CASSLRTGAYEQYF. The entire variable domain, with the rest obtained from reference TRBV5-1 and TRBJ2-7, is as follows: KAGVTQTPRYLIKTRGQQVTLSCSPISGHRSVSWYQQTPGQGLQFLFEYFSETQRNKGNFPGRFSGRQFSNSRSEMNVSTLELGDSALYLCASSLRTGAYEQYFGPGTRLTVT.

The chain links TRBV6-5 to TRBJ1-4, with D possibly TRBD1 on 5 matching bases. Trimming removed 7 bases from V and 8 bases from J, with 20 bases in between. CDR1 is MNHEY, CDR2 SVGAGI, per germline. This CDR3 has 15 amino acids. The CDR3 coding sequence is TGTGCCAGCAAGCGCCAGGGCACCGGGGGAGAAAAACTGTTTTTT. This gives the protein CASKRQGTGGEKLFF.

The CDR3 loop reads CASSLQRTTDTQYF. The CDR3 DNA reads TGCGCCAGCAGCTTGCAGCGGACCACAGATACGCAGTATTTT. This chain uses TRBV5-1 with TRBJ2-3; D perhaps matches TRBD2 (5 bases). CDR1 and CDR2 (germline): SGHRS, YFSETQ. The CDR3 length is 14 residues. Trimming removed 1 base from V and 2 bases from J, with 8 bases in between.

J is TRBJ1-6 and V is TRBV7-3, with D possibly TRBD1 on 6 matching bases. The germline V and J ends were trimmed by 2 bases and 7 bases, with 12 bases remaining between them. CDR1 is SGHTA, CDR2 FQGTGA, per germline. CDR3 length equals 15 residues. The CDR3 reads CASSLWSTGNSPLHF. The CDR3 DNA reads as TGTGCCAGCAGCTTATGGAGCACAGGGAATTCACCCCTCCACTTT.

This rearrangement joins TRBV11-2 to TRBJ2-2; D perhaps matches TRBD2 (5 bases). Trimming took 5 bases from V and 5 from J, leaving 9 bases between them. The germline V gene has CDR1 SGHAT and CDR2 FQNNGV. CDR3 length: 13 residues. CDR3 DNA sequence: TGTGCCAGCAGCCTTCGAGGGACCGGGGAGCTGTTTTTT. This encodes CASSLRGTGELFF.

The V gene is TRBV5-6, the J gene TRBJ2-5; weak D call: TRBD1 (6 bases). The germline V and J ends were trimmed by 5 bases and 4 bases, with 24 bases remaining between them. Germline lookup yields CDR1 SGHDT and CDR2 YYEEEE. The CDR3 covers 17 residues. CDR3 coding DNA: TGTGCCAGCAGTTTAATCCCCTCTGGACAGCCAAGAGAGACCCAGTACTTC. Its translation is CASSLIPSGQPRETQYF.

The V call is TRBV5-6, the J call TRBJ1-1; maybe TRBD1 (5 bases). Trimming removed 4 bases from V and 5 bases from J, with 9 bases in between. The CDR3 runs 12 residues. The germline gives CDR1 SGHDT, CDR2 YYEEEE. This CDR3 reads CASSPGLTEAFF. The DNA of the CDR3 is TGTGCCAGCAGCCCAGGGTTGACTGAAGCTTTCTTT.

V is TRBV30 and J is TRBJ1-4, with a weak D call TRBD1 (6 bases). The CDR3 totals 18 residues. V gave up 1 base and J gave up 0 bases, with 18 bases separating them. Germline lookup yields CDR1 GTSNPN and CDR2 SVGIG (reference sequence). Here the CDR3 DNA reads TGTGCCTGGAGTGCCGTTCTGGGAGGGGGATCAACTAATGAAAAACTGTTTTTT. Its protein product is CAWSAVLGGGSTNEKLFF.

This clone was seen once. The CDR3 sequence: CAWTPGTGGLFF. The DNA for the CDR3 is TGTGCCTGGACCCCCGGGACAGGAGGACTGTTTTTT. The V gene is TRBV30, the J gene TRBJ2-2; 8 positions match TRBD1. The CDR3 has 12 residues. Germline V CDR1 and CDR2: GTSNPN, SVGIG (reference sequence). J lost 14 bases, V lost 4 bases, and 9 bases had no gene match.

This chain connects TRBV25-1 to TRBJ2-3, with 11 bases identical to TRBD2. The CDR3 length is 16 residues. From germline, CDR1 is MGHDK and CDR2 SYGVNS. The V gene end was trimmed by 4 bases and the J gene end by 6 bases; junction bases not matched to a gene: 9. CDR3 sequence reads: CASSGNSGRGGDTQYF. In nucleotides, the CDR3 is TGTGCCAGCAGTGGGAATAGCGGGAGGGGCGGGGATACGCAGTATTTT.

The gene calls are TRBV4-1 and TRBJ1-5, with TRBD1 matching 7 bases. V trimming: 1 base; J trimming: 3 bases; junction bases outside the gene matches: 6. Germline V gene lookup returns CDR1 MGHRA and CDR2 YSYEKL. This CDR3 is built from 16 residues. Written as DNA, the CDR3 is TGCGCCAGCAGCCAAGGGGGACAGCGACCCAATCAGCCCCAGCATTTT. Protein sequence: CASSQGGQRPNQPQHF.

V is TRBV10-1 and J is TRBJ2-2, with D perhaps matching TRBD2 (6 bases). Trimming left V 4 bases short and J 2 bases short, with 17 bases between. The CDR3 runs 17 residues. CDR1 is WNHNN and CDR2 is SYGVQD in the germline V gene (reference sequence). The CDR3 bases are TGCGCCAGCAGTGCTTGGGAATTAGCGGACAACACCGGGGAGCTGTTTTTT. Protein product: CASSAWELADNTGELFF.

J is TRBJ2-4 and V is TRBV19, with 7 bases aligning to TRBD2. The V gene end was trimmed by 6 bases and the J gene end by 7 bases; junction bases not matched to a gene: 9. The CDR3 is made up of 14 amino acids. CDR1 and CDR2 (germline): LNHDA, SQIVND (reference sequence). The CDR3 region is CASSLVGGRNIQYF. CDR3 DNA sequence: TGTGCCAGTAGCCTTGTGGGAGGGCGGAACATTCAGTACTTC.

This chain joins TRBV10-3 and TRBJ2-7, with a weak D call TRBD1 (6 bases). V was shortened by 10 bases and J by 6 bases, with 19 bases between the two germline ends. CDR3 length equals 13 residues. Germline-derived CDR1 and CDR2 are ENHRY and SYGVKD. This chain's CDR3 is CATRNRDAPEQYF. The DNA of the CDR3 is TGTGCCACCCGCAACAGGGATGCCCCCGAGCAGTACTTC.

The chain is built from TRBV7-9 and TRBJ2-1, with TRBD2 identical over 9 bases. J lost 4 bases, V lost 4 bases, and 2 bases had no gene match. Germline V CDR1 and CDR2: SEHNR, FQNEAQ (reference sequence). This CDR3 contains 14 residues. The chain's CDR3 is CASSSSGVYNEQFF. The CDR3 DNA follows: TGTGCCAGCAGCTCTAGCGGGGTATACAATGAGCAGTTCTTC.

The J gene is TRBJ2-7, the V gene TRBV12-3 or TRBV12-4, with D unclear. V was pared by 4 bases and J by 6 bases, with 7 bases between. This CDR3 spans 11 amino acids. As DNA, the CDR3 is TGTGCCAGCAGTTATTACTCCGAGCAGTACTTC. Translation gives CASSYYSEQYF.

V and J are TRBV28 and TRBJ1-5, with D possibly being TRBD1 (6 bases). The CDR3 is 14 amino acids. Germline V CDR1 and CDR2: MDHEN, SYDVKM. Trimming cost V 4 bases and J 6 bases, with 13 bases left between them. DNA for the CDR3: TGTGCCAGCAGTTATCGGACAGAGACTCAGCCCCAGCATTTT. Its translation: CASSYRTETQPQHF.

This sequence joins TRBV5-4 and TRBJ1-6; 9 nucleotides line up with TRBD1. J lost 7 bases, V lost 3 bases, and 5 bases had no gene match. Germline V CDR1 and CDR2: SGHNT, YYREEE (reference sequence). The CDR3 is made up of 15 amino acids. CDR3: CASSWGQGGNSPLHF. DNA for the CDR3: TGTGCCAGCAGCTGGGGACAGGGTGGAAATTCACCCCTCCACTTT.

The gene calls are TRBV6-2 or TRBV6-3 and TRBJ2-3; 9 bases are a match to TRBD1. Per the germline V gene, CDR1 is MNHEY and CDR2 is SVGEGT. V lost 1 base to trimming and J lost 1 base; unmatched junction nucleotides: 6. The CDR3 runs 17 residues. CDR3 region: CASSYYLGQGRTDTQYF. DNA for the CDR3: TGTGCCAGCAGTTACTACCTTGGACAGGGGCGCACAGATACGCAGTATTTT.

The chain employs TRBV4-3 and TRBJ2-7; TRBD1 matches 7 bases. The CDR3 covers 18 residues. CDR1 and CDR2 from the germline V gene are LGHNA and YSLEER. Unmatched junction bases numbered 15, after V lost 0 bases and J lost 4 bases. CDR3 loop: CASSQDHFPAGGIYEQYF. The CDR3 nucleotides are TGCGCCAGCAGCCAAGATCATTTCCCGGCAGGGGGAATTTACGAGCAGTACTTC.